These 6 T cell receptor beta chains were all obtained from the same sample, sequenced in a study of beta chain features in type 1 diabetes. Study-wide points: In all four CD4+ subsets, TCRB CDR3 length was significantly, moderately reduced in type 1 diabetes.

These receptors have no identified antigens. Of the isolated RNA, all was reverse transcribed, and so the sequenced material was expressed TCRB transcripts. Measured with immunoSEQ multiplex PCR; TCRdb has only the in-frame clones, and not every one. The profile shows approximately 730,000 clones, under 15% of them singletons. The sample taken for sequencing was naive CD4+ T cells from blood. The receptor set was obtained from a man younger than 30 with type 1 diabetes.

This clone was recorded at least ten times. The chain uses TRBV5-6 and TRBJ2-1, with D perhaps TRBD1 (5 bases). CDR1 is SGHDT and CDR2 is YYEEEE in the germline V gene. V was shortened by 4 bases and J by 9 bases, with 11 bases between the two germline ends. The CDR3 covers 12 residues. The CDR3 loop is CASSPGAGEQFF. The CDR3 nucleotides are TGTGCCAGCAGCCCTGGGGCTGGTGAGCAGTTCTTC.

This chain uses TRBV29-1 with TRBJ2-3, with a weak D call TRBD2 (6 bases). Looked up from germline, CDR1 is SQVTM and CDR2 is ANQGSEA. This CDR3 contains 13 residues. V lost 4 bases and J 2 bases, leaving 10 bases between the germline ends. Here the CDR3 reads CSVVGTYTDTQYF. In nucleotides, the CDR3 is TGCAGCGTTGTGGGGACTTACACAGATACGCAGTATTTT.

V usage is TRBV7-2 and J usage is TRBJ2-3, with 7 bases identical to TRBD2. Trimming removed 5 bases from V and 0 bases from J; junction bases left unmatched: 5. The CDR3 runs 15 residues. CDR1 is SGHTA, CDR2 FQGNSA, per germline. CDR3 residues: CASSAGSGSTDTQYF. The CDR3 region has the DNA TGTGCCAGCAGCGCCGGTAGCGGGAGCACAGATACGCAGTATTTT.

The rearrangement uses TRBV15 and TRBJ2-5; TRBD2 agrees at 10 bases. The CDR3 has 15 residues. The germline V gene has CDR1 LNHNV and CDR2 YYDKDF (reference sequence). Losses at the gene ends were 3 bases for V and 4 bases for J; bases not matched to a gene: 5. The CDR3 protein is CATSRLAGGRETQYF. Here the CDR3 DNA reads TGTGCCACCAGCAGGTTAGCGGGGGGAAGAGAGACCCAGTACTTC.

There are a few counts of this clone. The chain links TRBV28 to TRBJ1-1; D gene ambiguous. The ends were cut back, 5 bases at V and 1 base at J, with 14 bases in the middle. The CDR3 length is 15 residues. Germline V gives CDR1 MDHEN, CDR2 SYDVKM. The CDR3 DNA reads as TGTGCCAGCAGTCCAAACCTGTGGGGGAACACTGAAGCTTTCTTT. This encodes CASSPNLWGNTEAFF.

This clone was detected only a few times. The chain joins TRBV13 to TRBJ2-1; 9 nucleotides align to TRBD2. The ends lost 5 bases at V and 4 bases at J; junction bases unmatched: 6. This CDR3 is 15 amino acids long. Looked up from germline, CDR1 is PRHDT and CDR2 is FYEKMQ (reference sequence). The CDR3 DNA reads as TGTGCCAGCAGCAAACTAGCGGGTAATTACAATGAGCAGTTCTTC. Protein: CASSKLAGNYNEQFF.